This TCR beta chain was sequenced during a study of blood T cell repertoires in COVID-19. As for the study in general: Whether acute or convalescent, the COVID-19 samples came from the United States, Italy and Spain. T cells, B-cell-depleted T cells, or PBMCs provided the cDNA or gDNA that served as material.

Source study methods: Reference gene primer amplification yielded estimated nucleated cell counts. The assay was immunoSEQ multiplex PCR, and TCRdb's table has in-frame clones only and misses some. The DNA gave D and trimming, while V, J and clone size come from that table. Of over 200,000 clones in the sample, about 86% were seen once. Sequencing was carried out using peripheral blood. The source is a man aged 60-69 years who had recovered from COVID-19.

The CDR3 DNA follows: TGCGCCAGCAGCCACCGGGACAGGGGGGCCCTAGCCGATCAGCCCCAGCATTTT. It yields the protein CASSHRDRGALADQPQHF. The chain has TRBV4-1 and TRBJ1-5; TRBD1 matches at 11 bases. V was clipped by 3 bases and J by 5 bases; unmatched bases: 12. CDR1 and CDR2 (germline): MGHRA, YSYEKL. The CDR3 extends over 18 amino acids.